Presented here are 8 T cell receptor beta chains from one specimen sequenced in a study of post-analysis software for immune sequencing data. Unique molecular identifiers tagged the TCR beta cDNA libraries. Each CDR3 protein is one row after TCRdb ran MiXCR on the PCR reads. Of 700,000 to 800,000 distinct CDR3 sequences listed, 25% to 30% were seen once; the top ten hold more than 0.45%. The study, taken as a whole, reports: In patients, TRBV5-6, TRBV5-1 and TRBV20-1 belonged to 4 or 5 TRBV segments found more frequently than in controls.

These receptors lack a known antigen. Source material: blood. These TCRs come from a girl aged 5 to 17 with multiple sclerosis.

The genes are TRBV10-3 and TRBJ1-1; 8 positions match TRBD1. With V trimmed by 6 bases and J by 1 base, 10 bases remained unmatched. Germline V gene data show CDR1 as ENHRY and CDR2 as SYGVKD. This CDR3 contains 16 residues. The CDR3 is CAISSDRVASNTEAFF. In DNA form, the CDR3 reads TGTGCCATCAGCTCGGACAGGGTGGCATCGAACACTGAAGCTTTCTTT.

This clonotype was detected a few times. This chain uses TRBV27 with TRBJ2-4; D remains unclear. The V gene lost 2 bases and the J gene lost 9 bases, with 8 bases spanning the gap. This CDR3 is 12 amino acids long. Germline V gives CDR1 MNHEY, CDR2 SMNVEV (reference sequence). Here the CDR3 reads CASSLTPGIQYF. For the CDR3, the DNA is TGTGCCAGCAGTTTAACCCCGGGCATTCAGTACTTC.

V is TRBV29-1 and J is TRBJ2-7, with D unclear. The ends were cut back, 6 bases at V and 2 bases at J, with 11 bases in the middle. CDR3 length: 12 amino acids. CDR1 and CDR2 (germline): SQVTM, ANQGSEA. CDR3 region: CSVLRNTYEQYF. The DNA of the CDR3 is TGCAGCGTCCTAAGGAATACCTACGAGCAGTACTTC.

The chain couples TRBV20-1 to TRBJ2-5; 7 bases align to TRBD1. The CDR3 is made up of 13 amino acids. Germline values: CDR1 DFQATT, CDR2 SNEGSKA (reference sequence). With 6 bases clipped from V and 6 bases from J, the junction kept 10 bases outside the gene matches. The CDR3 loop is CSALGQTKQTQYF. For the CDR3, the DNA is TGCAGTGCCCTGGGACAGACCAAACAGACCCAGTACTTC.

This chain uses TRBV28 with TRBJ1-1; D gene ambiguous. CDR1 and CDR2 from the germline V gene are MDHEN and SYDVKM. The CDR3 is 13 amino acids. V shed 6 bases and J shed 4 bases, with 12 bases lying between them. The CDR3 spells CASSPEVGTEAFF. CDR3 in DNA: TGTGCCAGCAGCCCGGAGGTGGGCACTGAAGCTTTCTTT.

This CDR3 reads CSVSSSNQPQHF. The CDR3 DNA reads as TGCAGCGTTTCTAGCAGCAATCAGCCCCAGCATTTT. The chain is built from TRBV29-1 and TRBJ1-5; D is ambiguous. CDR3 length: 12 amino acids. The germline CDR1 and CDR2 sequences are SQVTM and ANQGSEA. The germline V and J ends were trimmed by 5 bases and 1 base, with 6 bases remaining between them.

The chain is built from TRBV28 and TRBJ2-7; 10 nucleotides match TRBD2. J lost 3 bases, V lost 6 bases, and 5 bases had no gene match. This CDR3 spans 14 amino acids. Germline CDR1 is MDHEN and CDR2 is SYDVKM. CDR3 DNA sequence: TGTGCCAGCAGAGCTAGCGGGAGTAACTACGAGCAGTACTTC. Translating gives CASRASGSNYEQYF.

In this sample, this clonotype turned up a few times. DNA for the CDR3: TGTGCCAGCAGTTACAGGGGGACAGACGCTCAAGAGACCCAGTACTTC. As protein: CASSYRGTDAQETQYF. This chain joins TRBV6-2 or TRBV6-3 and TRBJ2-5; 7 bases match TRBD1. Germline values: CDR1 MNHEY, CDR2 SVGEGT. The CDR3 spans 16 residues. Trimming removed 2 bases from V and 2 bases from J; junction bases left unmatched: 8.